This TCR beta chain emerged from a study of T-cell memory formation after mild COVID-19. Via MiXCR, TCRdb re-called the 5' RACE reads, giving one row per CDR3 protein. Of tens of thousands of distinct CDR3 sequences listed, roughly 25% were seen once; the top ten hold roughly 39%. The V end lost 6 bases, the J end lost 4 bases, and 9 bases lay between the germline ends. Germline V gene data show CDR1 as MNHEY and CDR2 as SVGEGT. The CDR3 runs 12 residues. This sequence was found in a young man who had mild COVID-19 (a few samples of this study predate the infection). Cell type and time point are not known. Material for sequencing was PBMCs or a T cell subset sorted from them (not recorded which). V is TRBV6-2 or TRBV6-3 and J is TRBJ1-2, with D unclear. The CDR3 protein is CASRPQSYGYTF. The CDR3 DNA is TGTGCCAGCAGGCCCCAGAGCTATGGCTACACCTTC.